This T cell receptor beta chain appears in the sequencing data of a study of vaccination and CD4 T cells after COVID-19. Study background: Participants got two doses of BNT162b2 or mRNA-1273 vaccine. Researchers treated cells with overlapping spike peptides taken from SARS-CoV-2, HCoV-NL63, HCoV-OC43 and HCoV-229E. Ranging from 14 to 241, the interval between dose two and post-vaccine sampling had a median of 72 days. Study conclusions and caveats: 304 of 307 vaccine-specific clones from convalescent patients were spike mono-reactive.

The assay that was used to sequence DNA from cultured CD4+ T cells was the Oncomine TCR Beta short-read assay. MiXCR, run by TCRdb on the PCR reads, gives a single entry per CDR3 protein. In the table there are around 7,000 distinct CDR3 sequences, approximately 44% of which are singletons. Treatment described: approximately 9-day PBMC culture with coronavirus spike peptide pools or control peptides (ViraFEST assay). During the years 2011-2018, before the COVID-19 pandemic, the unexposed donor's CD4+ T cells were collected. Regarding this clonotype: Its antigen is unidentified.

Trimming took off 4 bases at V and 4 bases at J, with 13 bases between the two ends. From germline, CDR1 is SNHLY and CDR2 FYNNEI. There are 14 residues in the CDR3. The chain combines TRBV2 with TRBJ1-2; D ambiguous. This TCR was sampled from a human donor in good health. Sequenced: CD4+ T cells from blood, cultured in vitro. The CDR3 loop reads CASSGVSTSYGYTF. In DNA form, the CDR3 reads TGTGCCAGCAGTGGGGTTTCCACAAGCTATGGCTACACCTTC.